This T cell receptor (beta chain) was retrieved from a study of T cell responses to AZD1222 COVID-19 vaccine. Repertoires were generated with immunoSEQ multiplex PCR, while TCRdb's copy carries only in-frame clones and drops some. This sample has approximately 190,000 clones, with about 92% found just once. The CDR3 contains 15 residues. Germline V gene lookup returns CDR1 SGHTA and CDR2 FQGTGA. The V and J ends lost 5 bases and 7 bases, in that order; junction bases with no gene match: 10. This sequence originates from an adult who received the MenACWY meningococcal vaccine as a control. This chain links TRBV7-3 with TRBJ2-1; 8 bases agree with TRBD2. Sequences were derived from peripheral blood, sampled 28 days after the second dose of the MenACWY control vaccine. The CDR3 here is CASSPSGSRGNEQFF. The CDR3 region has the DNA TGTGCCAGCAGCCCAAGCGGGAGTCGGGGGAATGAGCAGTTCTTC.